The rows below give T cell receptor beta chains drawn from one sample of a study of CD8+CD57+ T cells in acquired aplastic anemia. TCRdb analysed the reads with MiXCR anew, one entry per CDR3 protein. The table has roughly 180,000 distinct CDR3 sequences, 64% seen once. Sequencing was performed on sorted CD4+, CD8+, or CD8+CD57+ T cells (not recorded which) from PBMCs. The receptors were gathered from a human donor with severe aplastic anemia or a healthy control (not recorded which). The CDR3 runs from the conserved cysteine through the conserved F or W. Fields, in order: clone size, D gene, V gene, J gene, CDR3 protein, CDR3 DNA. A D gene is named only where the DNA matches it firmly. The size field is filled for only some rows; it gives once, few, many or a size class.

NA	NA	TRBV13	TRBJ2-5	CASSPSIGQETQYF	TGTGCCAGCAGCCCGTCTATAGGACAAGAGACCCAGTACTTC
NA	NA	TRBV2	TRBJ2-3	CASRELAWAQYF	TGTGCCAGCAGAGAGCTAGCTTGGGCGCAGTATTTT
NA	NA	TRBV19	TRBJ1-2	CASSPTPLGNYGYTF	TGTGCCAGTAGTCCGACGCCCTTAGGAAACTATGGCTACACCTTC
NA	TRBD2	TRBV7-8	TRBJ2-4	CASSLGGGSDIQYF	TGTGCCAGCAGCTTAGGGGGGGGAAGTGACATTCAGTACTTC
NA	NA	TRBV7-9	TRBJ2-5	CASSQEWGQTQYF	TGTGCCAGCAGCCAAGAATGGGGACAGACCCAGTACTTC
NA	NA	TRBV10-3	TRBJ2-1	CAISTGNEQFF	TGTGCCATCAGTACAGGAAATGAGCAGTTCTTC
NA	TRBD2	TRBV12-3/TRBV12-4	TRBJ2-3	CASSLSRLAGLGTSTDTQYF	TGTGCCAGCAGTTTATCTCGACTAGCGGGGTTGGGAACTAGCACAGATACGCAGTATTTT
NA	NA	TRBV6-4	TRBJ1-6	CASSTDYNSPLHF	TGTGCCAGCAGCACGGATTATAATTCACCCCTCCACTTT
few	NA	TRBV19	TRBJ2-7	CASSQASYEQYF	TGTGCCAGTTCACAGGCATCCTACGAGCAGTACTTC
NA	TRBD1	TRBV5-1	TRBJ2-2	CASSRDRGNGELFF	TGCGCCAGCAGCAGGGACAGGGGTAACGGGGAGCTGTTTTTT
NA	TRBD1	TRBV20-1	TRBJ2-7	CSAGPSTGGISYEQYF	TGCAGTGCTGGACCCTCCACAGGGGGCATCTCCTACGAGCAGTACTTC
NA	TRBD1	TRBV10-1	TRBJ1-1	CASSEASGGFAEAFF	TGCGCCAGCAGTGAGGCCTCAGGGGGCTTCGCTGAAGCTTTCTTT
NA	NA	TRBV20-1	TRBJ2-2	CSAPLAGELFF	TGCAGTGCTCCCCTGGCCGGGGAGCTGTTTTTT
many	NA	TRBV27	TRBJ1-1	CASSLGPAANTEAFF	TGTGCCAGCAGTTTAGGTCCGGCGGCTAACACTGAAGCTTTCTTT
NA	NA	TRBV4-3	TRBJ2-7	CASSQGSGREQYF	TGCGCCAGCAGCCAAGGGTCCGGAAGAGAGCAGTACTTC
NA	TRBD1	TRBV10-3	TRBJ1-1	CAISDRGRPTEAFF	TGTGCCATCAGTGACAGGGGGCGACCCACTGAAGCTTTCTTT
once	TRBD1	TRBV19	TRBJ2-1	CASSTGTGAYNEQFF	TGTGCCAGTAGTACCGGGACAGGGGCCTACAATGAGCAGTTCTTC
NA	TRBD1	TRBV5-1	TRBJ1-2	CASSATGQGYGYTF	TGCGCCAGCAGCGCCACCGGACAGGGTTATGGCTACACCTTC
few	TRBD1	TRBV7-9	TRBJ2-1	CASRASKTGEPEQFF	TGTGCCAGCAGGGCAAGTAAAACAGGGGAACCTGAGCAGTTCTTC
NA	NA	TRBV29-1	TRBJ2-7	CSVEGVGFYEQYF	TGCAGCGTTGAGGGAGTAGGGTTTTACGAGCAGTACTTC
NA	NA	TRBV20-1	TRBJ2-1	CSADPGGYNEQSF	TGCAGTGCTGATCCTGGGGGTTACAATGAGCAGTCCTTC
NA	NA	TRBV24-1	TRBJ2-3	CATSDGGVSPTDTQYF	TGTGCCACCAGTGACGGGGGAGTATCTCCCACAGATACGCAGTATTTT
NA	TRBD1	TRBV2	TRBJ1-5	CASGGTDYSNQPQHF	TGTGCCAGCGGGGGGACAGACTATAGCAATCAGCCCCAGCATTTT
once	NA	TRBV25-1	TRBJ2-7	CAGSVEGGRFYGQYF	TGTGCCGGCAGCGTTGAGGGGGGAAGGTTCTACGGGCAGTACTTC
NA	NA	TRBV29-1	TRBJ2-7	CSLGFGQTYEQYF	TGCAGCTTGGGTTTTGGACAGACCTACGAGCAGTACTTC
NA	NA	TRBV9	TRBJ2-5	CASSVGSAQETQYF	TGTGCCAGCAGCGTGGGTAGCGCCCAAGAGACCCAGTACTTC
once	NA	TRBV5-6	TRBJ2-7	CASSFRQVLGEQYF	TGTGCCAGCAGCTTTAGGCAGGTCCTAGGCGAGCAGTACTTC
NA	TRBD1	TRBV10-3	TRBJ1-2	CAISESLGTGEGYTF	TGTGCCATCAGTGAGTCCCTCGGTACAGGGGAGGGCTACACCTTC
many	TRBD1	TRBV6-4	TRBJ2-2	CASGTGGAETGELFF	TGTGCCAGTGGGACAGGGGGCGCGGAAACCGGGGAGCTGTTTTTT
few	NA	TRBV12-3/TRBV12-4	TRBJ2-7	CASSLNPIGWEQYF	TGTGCCAGCAGCTTAAACCCTATCGGGTGGGAGCAGTACTTC
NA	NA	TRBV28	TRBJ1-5	CASSLEDGQPQHF	TGTGCCAGCAGTTTAGAGGATGGTCAGCCCCAGCATTTT
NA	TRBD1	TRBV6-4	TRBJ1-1	CASSRTGGMNTEAFF	TGTGCCAGCAGCCGGACAGGGGGCATGAACACTGAAGCTTTCTTT
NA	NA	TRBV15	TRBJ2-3	CATSRTGITQYF	TGTGCCACCAGCAGGACCGGGATTACGCAGTATTTT
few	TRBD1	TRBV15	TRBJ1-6	CATSREVAGGRYSPLHF	TGTGCCACCAGCAGGGAAGTGGCAGGGGGCCGTTATTCACCCCTCCACTTT
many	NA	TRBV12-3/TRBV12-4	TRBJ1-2	CASSLDGSVYYGYTF	TGTGCCAGCAGTTTAGATGGCAGCGTCTACTATGGCTACACCTTC
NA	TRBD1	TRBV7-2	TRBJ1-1	CASSLVGTGAKTEAFF	TGTGCCAGCAGCTTAGTCGGGACAGGGGCCAAGACTGAAGCTTTCTTT
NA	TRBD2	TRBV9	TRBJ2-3	CASSLLGLAGGPDTQYF	TGTGCCAGCAGCTTGCTCGGACTAGCGGGAGGGCCAGATACGCAGTATTTT
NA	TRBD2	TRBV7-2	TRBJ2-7	CASSGPSGGIYEQYF	TGTGCCAGCAGCGGGCCTAGCGGGGGGATCTACGAGCAGTACTTC
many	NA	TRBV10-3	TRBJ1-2	CAISESLLPYYGYTF	TGTGCCATCAGTGAGTCCCTGCTGCCCTACTATGGCTACACCTTC
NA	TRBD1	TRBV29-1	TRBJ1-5	CSAQGAANQPQHF	TGCAGCGCACAGGGGGCTGCGAATCAGCCCCAGCATTTT
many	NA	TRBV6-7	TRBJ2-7	CASSYAGPLPYEQYF	TGTGCCAGCAGTTACGCGGGGCCCCTCCCCTACGAGCAGTACTTC
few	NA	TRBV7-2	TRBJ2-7	CASSHQGVLGEQYF	TGTGCCAGCAGCCACCAGGGCGTCTTGGGCGAGCAGTACTTC
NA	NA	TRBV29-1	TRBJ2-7	CSVEGASLLGWEQYF	TGCAGCGTTGAAGGTGCCAGCCTACTAGGGTGGGAGCAGTACTTC
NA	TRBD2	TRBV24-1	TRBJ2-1	CATSDGGRASNEQFF	TGTGCCACCAGTGATGGCGGGAGGGCGAGTAATGAGCAGTTCTTC
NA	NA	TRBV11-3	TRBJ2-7	CASSLATDGAYEQYF	TGTGCCAGCAGCTTAGCTACGGACGGGGCCTACGAGCAGTACTTC
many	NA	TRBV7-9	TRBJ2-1	CASSLEAGPNEQFF	TGTGCCAGCAGCTTAGAGGCCGGGCCAAATGAGCAGTTCTTC
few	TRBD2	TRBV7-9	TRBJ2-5	CASSGMGGETQYF	TGTGCCAGCAGCGGAATGGGGGGGGAGACCCAGTACTTC
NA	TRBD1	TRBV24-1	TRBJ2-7	CATSPGTGEDEQYF	TGTGCCACCAGCCCGGGGACAGGGGAGGACGAGCAGTACTTC
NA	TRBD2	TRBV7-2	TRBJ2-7	CASSLGVRGGPYEQYF	TGTGCCAGCAGCTTAGGAGTACGGGGGGGGCCCTACGAGCAGTACTTC
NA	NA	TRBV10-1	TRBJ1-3	CASRQGGFGGNTIYF	TGCGCCAGCAGGCAGGGCGGATTTGGTGGAAACACCATATATTTT
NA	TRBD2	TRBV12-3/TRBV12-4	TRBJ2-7	CASSPISGGYEQYF	TGTGCCAGCTCACCAATCAGCGGGGGCTACGAGCAGTACTTC
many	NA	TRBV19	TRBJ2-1	CASSIGEGNEQFF	TGTGCCAGTAGTATAGGTGAGGGCAATGAGCAGTTCTTC
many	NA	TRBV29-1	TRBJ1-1	CSVGIREGTEAFF	TGCAGCGTTGGGATCAGGGAGGGGACTGAAGCTTTCTTT
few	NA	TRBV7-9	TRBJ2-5	CASSSHAGGVTQYF	TGTGCCAGCAGCTCCCATGCGGGCGGGGTGACCCAGTACTTC
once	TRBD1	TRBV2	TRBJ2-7	CASIRDRVGTYEQYF	TGTGCCAGCATTCGAGACAGGGTGGGCACCTACGAGCAGTACTTC
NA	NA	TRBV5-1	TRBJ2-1	CASSLEGTDYNEQFF	TGCGCCAGCAGCTTGGAGGGGACCGACTACAATGAGCAGTTCTTC